The TCR beta chain under discussion was sequenced for a study of T cell repertoires in cytomegalovirus infection. The ends were cut back, 2 bases at V and 4 bases at J, with 8 bases in the middle. The CDR3 covers 13 residues. Regarding this clonotype: Its specificity is not known.

TCRdb reprocessed the reads via MiXCR and lists one record per CDR3 protein. The data contain some 310,000 distinct CDR3 sequences, roughly 25% of them singletons. Study observations and caveats: Cumulative public TCR beta family frequency identified carriers of CMV plus the relevant HLA.

The V call is TRBV12-3 or TRBV12-4, the J call TRBJ1-1; TRBD1 is a possible D gene (6 bases). The receptor comes from a human donor in good health (CMV status not recorded). Some clones in this sample may be carry-over from other donors' samples. The material sequenced was cultured PBMCs, taken from culture after CMV antigen stimulation. The CDR3 DNA reads TGTGCCAGCAGTTTAATGACAGGCACTGAAGCTTTCTTT. Protein: CASSLMTGTEAFF.